Sequencing of this TCR beta chain was carried out in a study of Tregs in tolerant kidney transplant recipients. Overall study results and limits: Biological reproducibility was not directly addressed, but technical replication error appeared minimal. Activated donor B cell expansion appeared to reveal the most relevant donor-specific TCRbeta repertoire. Changing PCR primers prevented nucleotide comparison between some patients' samples.

Recipients received nonmyeloablative bone marrow transplants from related graft donors, with transient mixed chimerism. This clone was detected only once. What it recognizes is unknown. Some clones are missing from TCRdb's copy, which holds only in-frame ones; the method was immunoSEQ multiplex PCR. The repertoire consists of about 64,000 clones, with around 87% occurring once and the leading ten covering 3.5% to 4%. The V and J ends lost 3 bases and 3 bases respectively, with 6 bases between them. CDR3 length: 13 residues. Germline V gives CDR1 SGHTA, CDR2 FQGNSA. The rearrangement uses TRBV7-2 and TRBJ2-1; D is undetermined. The source material was CD4+ T cells from blood (PBMCs), sampled 6 months after the transplant. The sequence was collected from a human patient who received a combined kidney and bone marrow transplant. These T cells may partly come from the graft donor. CDR3 loop: CASSFSHYNEQFF. CDR3 nucleotides: TGTGCCAGCAGCTTTTCACACTACAATGAGCAGTTCTTC.